This passage covers 15 T cell receptor beta chains from one sample sequenced in a study of T cells in Graves' hyperthyroidism and ophthalmopathy (dated by TCRdb to between 2018 and 2021). Library preparation was by multiplex PCR. Data came from an Illumina HiSeq 2000. The TCR beta CDR3 regions were amplified from RNA transcripts. For the first round of RT-PCR on the TCR CDR3, the HTBI primer set was used together with the Qiagen OneStep RT-PCR kit. TCRdb applied fastp at Q25 and MiXCR to the public reads, then kept only in-frame beta chains. Rows merge per CDR3 protein into single entries with the most common DNA and genes. This sample gives around 360,000 distinct CDR3 sequences in total; roughly 15% of them show up just once. The top ten clonotypes cover roughly a fifth of the sample. The source material was blood. Source of these receptors: a woman aged 60-70 years with Graves' ophthalmopathy.

This clonotype was observed at least ten times. The rearrangement joins TRBV20-1 to TRBJ1-4; perhaps TRBD1 as D (6 bases). Germline loops: CDR1 DFQATT, CDR2 SNEGSKA (reference sequence). Trimming left V 5 bases short and J 12 bases short, with 22 bases between. The CDR3 runs 14 residues. CDR3 sequence reads: CSAPPLTGRRELFF. In DNA form, the CDR3 reads TGCAGTGCTCCTCCATTGACAGGCCGGCGAGAACTGTTTTTT.

This clonotype was recorded many times. The gene calls are TRBV28 and TRBJ1-1; no definite D call. The CDR3 contains 10 residues. Germline CDR1 reads MDHEN; CDR2 reads SYDVKM. Trimming stripped 9 bases from V and 1 base from J, with 3 bases between. The chain's CDR3 is CARKNTEAFF. Written as DNA, the CDR3 is TGTGCCAGAAAGAACACTGAAGCTTTCTTT.

The genes are TRBV3-1 and TRBJ2-7; D remains ambiguous. Germline V CDR1 and CDR2: LGHDT, YNNKEL (reference sequence). With 0 bases removed from V and 4 bases from J, the gap between germline ends came to 10 bases. The CDR3 extends over 14 amino acids. CDR3 in amino acids: CASSQDIVGYEQYF. The CDR3 DNA follows: TGTGCCAGCAGCCAAGATATAGTCGGGTACGAGCAGTACTTC.

Ten or more counts support this clonotype. This sequence joins TRBV28 and TRBJ2-6; maybe TRBD2 (7 bases). V was pared by 6 bases and J by 2 bases, with 20 bases between. The germline V gene has CDR1 MDHEN and CDR2 SYDVKM. The CDR3 has 18 amino acids. CDR3 nucleotide sequence: TGTGCCAGCAGCCCTGGGGGGGGCGGCCTCGCTGGGGCCAACGTCCTGACTTTC. Translation: CASSPGGGGLAGANVLTF.

This clonotype was picked up a small number of times. The chain is built from TRBV20-1 and TRBJ2-1; weak D call: TRBD1 (9 bases). The CDR3 contains 15 residues. V lost 6 bases to trimming and J lost 6 bases, with 21 bases between them. From germline, CDR1 is DFQATT and CDR2 SNEGSKA (reference sequence). CDR3 protein: CSATQGAGGPNEQFF. In DNA, the CDR3 is TGCAGTGCCACACAGGGGGCGGGAGGCCCCAATGAGCAGTTCTTC.

This clonotype was seen many times. This sequence joins TRBV20-1 and TRBJ1-5; D is unclear. V was shortened by 0 bases and J by 3 bases, with 9 bases between the two germline ends. Germline V gene sequence: CDR1 DFQATT, CDR2 SNEGSKA (reference sequence). The CDR3 is made up of 14 amino acids. The CDR3 here is CSARENTYNQPQHF. The CDR3 region has the DNA TGCAGTGCTAGAGAAAACACGTACAATCAGCCCCAGCATTTT.

This clonotype has ten or more counts. The chain combines TRBV30 with TRBJ1-3, with 8 bases that match TRBD1. With V trimmed by 0 bases and J by 3 bases, 4 bases remained unmatched. Germline V gene data show CDR1 as GTSNPN and CDR2 as SVGIG (reference sequence). The CDR3 contains 15 residues. The CDR3 region is CAWSVSGGIGNTIYF. The CDR3 bases are TGTGCCTGGAGTGTTTCAGGGGGCATTGGAAACACCATATATTTT.

This clonotype was seen more than once but under ten times. The chain links TRBV9 to TRBJ1-6; no clear D. The CDR3 has 14 amino acids. Germline values: CDR1 SGDLS, CDR2 YYNGEE. V lost 1 base to trimming and J lost 7 bases, with 9 bases between them. This chain's CDR3 is CASSVNPLNSPLHF. The DNA of the CDR3 is TGTGCCAGCAGCGTAAACCCGCTCAATTCACCCCTCCACTTT.

This clonotype has at least ten counts. The chain carries TRBV12-3 or TRBV12-4 and TRBJ2-3; 9 bases are a match to TRBD2. The length of the CDR3 is 14 residues. J lost 6 bases, V lost 6 bases, and 7 bases had no gene match. CDR3 nucleotides: TGTGCCAGCAGATTTAGCGGGAGAAGGGATACGCAGTATTTT. As protein: CASRFSGRRDTQYF.

This clonotype was counted many times. The V call is TRBV20-1, the J call TRBJ2-7; perhaps TRBD2 as D (5 bases). Germline V gene lookup returns CDR1 DFQATT and CDR2 SNEGSKA (reference sequence). V was shortened by 1 base and J by 3 bases, with 10 bases between the two germline ends. The CDR3 is 13 residues long. The CDR3 DNA is TGCAGTGCTAGAGGGAGGCAGTTCTACGAGCAGTACTTC. Its translation: CSARGRQFYEQYF.

This clonotype was seen many times. The chain links TRBV5-1 to TRBJ2-5, with 11 nucleotides matching TRBD2. Germline CDR1 SGHRS, CDR2 YFSETQ. CDR3 size: 16 residues. V gave up 0 bases and J gave up 1 base; unmatched junction bases: 2. CDR3 protein: CASSLGGTSGQETQYF. The CDR3 DNA reads as TGCGCCAGCAGCTTGGGCGGGACTAGCGGCCAAGAGACCCAGTACTTC.

This clonotype was recorded many times. The CDR3 DNA is TGTGCCAGCAGCCGTGGGGAGAGGGGGCAGTACTTC. Translating it yields CASSRGERGQYF. The chain links TRBV11-2 to TRBJ2-7; D possibly uses TRBD1 or TRBD2 (5 bases each). Trimming removed 5 bases at V and 9 bases at J, with 14 bases between. Germline V gene sequence: CDR1 SGHAT, CDR2 FQNNGV. There are 12 residues in the CDR3.

The rearrangement links TRBV14 to TRBJ2-3; 13 bases are shared with TRBD2. The CDR3 runs 19 residues. V was clipped by 1 base and J by 4 bases; unmatched bases: 11. The germline gives CDR1 SGHDN, CDR2 FVKESK. As DNA, the CDR3 is TGTGCCAGCAGCCAAGTTGAAGGGACTAGCGGGATCGTCGCAGATACGCAGTATTTT. Its protein product is CASSQVEGTSGIVADTQYF.

This clonotype occurred many times. The chain employs TRBV7-6 and TRBJ2-7, with 8 bases aligning to TRBD2. The CDR3 spans 14 residues. The V gene end was trimmed by 2 bases and the J gene end by 5 bases; junction bases not matched to a gene: 5. Germline assignment: CDR1 SGHVS and CDR2 FNYEAQ. In DNA form, the CDR3 reads TGTGCCAGCAGCTTAACAGCGGGAGTAAACGAGCAGTACTTC. Translated, it gives CASSLTAGVNEQYF. Variable domain in full (rest from reference TRBV7-6 and TRBJ2-7): GAGVSQSPRYKVTKRGQDVALRCDPISGHVSLYWYRQALGQGPEFLTYFNYEAQQDKSGLPNDRFSAERPEGSISTLTIQRTEQRDSAMYRCASSLTAGVNEQYFGPGTRLTVT.

This clonotype was found many times. V gene TRBV29-1 combines with J gene TRBJ2-1; 10 nucleotides agree with TRBD2. CDR1 is SQVTM and CDR2 is ANQGSEA in the germline V gene. Losses at the gene ends were 7 bases for V and 5 bases for J; bases not matched to a gene: 8. CDR3 length: 14 amino acids. The CDR3 coding sequence is TGCAGCGCCTCTAGCGGGAGCTTCCACAATGAGCAGTTCTTC. It codes for CSASSGSFHNEQFF.